The 22 T cell receptor beta chains reported below all come from one sample, sequenced in a study of blood T cell repertoires in COVID-19. The repertoire was sequenced with immunoSEQ multiplex PCR; TCRdb's copy has only in-frame clones and lacks some. Of 130,000 to 150,000 clones listed, around four fifths are singletons. The specimen was peripheral blood. The receptors derive from a woman in her thirties or forties with active or convalescent COVID-19.

The chain combines TRBV7-2 with TRBJ2-7; 8 bases align to TRBD2. Germline CDR1 and CDR2: SGHTA and FQGNSA. This CDR3 is 15 amino acids long. The J segment lost 1 base and the V segment lost 0 bases, leaving 2 bases of the junction unmatched. CDR3 bases: TGTGCCAGCAGCTTAGCGGGGACTAGTTCCTACGAGCAGTACTTC. This encodes CASSLAGTSSYEQYF.

The J gene is TRBJ1-3, the V gene TRBV27; TRBD1 agrees at 7 bases. The junction had 6 bases not matched to a gene; V was cut back by 4 bases and J by 3 bases. Germline-derived CDR1 and CDR2 are MNHEY and SMNVEV (reference sequence). This CDR3 region has 15 residues. CDR3 sequence reads: CASSWRRGDGNTIYF. DNA for the CDR3: TGTGCCAGCAGTTGGCGCAGGGGGGATGGAAACACCATATATTTT.

In its sample, this clone was seen once. J is TRBJ2-7 and V is TRBV25-1, with TRBD2 matching 11 bases. Looked up from germline, CDR1 is MGHDK and CDR2 is SYGVNS. The CDR3 spans 15 residues. V lost 6 bases, J lost 3 bases, and 7 bases stayed unmatched. CDR3 DNA sequence: TGTGCCAGCAGCGCCACTAGCGGGAGAAGCTACGAGCAGTACTTC. Translation gives CASSATSGRSYEQYF.

This clone has a count of ten or more. V and J are TRBV6-4 and TRBJ2-7, with 14 bases matching TRBD2. This CDR3 is 14 amino acids long. J lost 6 bases, V lost 2 bases, and 0 bases had no gene match. CDR1 is MRHNA and CDR2 is SNTAGT in the germline V gene. Written as DNA, the CDR3 is TGTGCCAGCAGTGACGGGACTAGCGGGAGCGAGCAGTACTTC. Amino acid sequence: CASSDGTSGSEQYF.

This sequence joins TRBV28 and TRBJ2-3, with 10 bases that match TRBD1. This CDR3 is 16 amino acids long. Germline assignment: CDR1 MDHEN and CDR2 SYDVKM. The V and J ends lost 1 base and 3 bases, in that order; junction bases with no gene match: 4. For the CDR3, the DNA is TGTGCCAGCAGTTTATCTGACAGGGGGCGGACAGATACGCAGTATTTT. The encoded protein is CASSLSDRGRTDTQYF.

This clone occurred once. V usage is TRBV2 and J usage is TRBJ1-4; D perhaps matches TRBD1 (6 bases). Looked up from germline, CDR1 is SNHLY and CDR2 is FYNNEI. The CDR3 is 14 residues long. The ends were cut back, 3 bases at V and 7 bases at J, with 12 bases in the middle. CDR3 residues: CASSDEGGGEKLFF. The CDR3 DNA is TGTGCCAGCAGTGATGAAGGGGGTGGTGAAAAACTGTTTTTT.

This chain uses TRBV27 with TRBJ1-3; no reliable D call. The CDR3 is made up of 13 amino acids. Per the germline V gene, CDR1 is MNHEY and CDR2 is SMNVEV (reference sequence). V was pared by 8 bases and J by 1 base, with 9 bases between. This CDR3 is CASQRLSGNTIYF. DNA for the CDR3: TGTGCCAGCCAGAGACTGTCTGGAAACACCATATATTTT.

Only one count was recorded for this clone. The chain uses TRBV9 and TRBJ2-5; weak D call: TRBD1 (5 bases). Germline V CDR1 and CDR2: SGDLS, YYNGEE. This CDR3 region has 12 residues. V lost 4 bases to trimming and J lost 8 bases, with 12 bases between them. The CDR3 DNA follows: TGTGCCAGCAGCCCTCACGACAGTACCCAGTACTTC. Protein: CASSPHDSTQYF.

The sample holds one count of this clone. V gene TRBV6-1 combines with J gene TRBJ1-2, with D perhaps TRBD1 (5 bases). V lost 1 base, J lost 8 bases, and 14 bases lay in between. Germline V CDR1 and CDR2: MNHNS, SASEGT. This CDR3 is 14 amino acids long. CDR3 coding DNA: TGTGCCAGCAGTGAAGGCGGGGCCTCTCGGGGCTACACCTTC. Translated: CASSEGGASRGYTF.

The chain combines TRBV6-5 with TRBJ2-2, with D possibly being TRBD1 (6 bases). The CDR3 runs to 15 residues. Germline CDR1 and CDR2: MNHEY and SVGAGI. Trimming removed 4 bases at V and 1 base at J, with 10 bases between. As DNA, the CDR3 is TGTGCCAGCAGTTTGGACAGCCTGAACACCGGGGAGCTGTTTTTT. Protein sequence: CASSLDSLNTGELFF.

The chain recombines TRBV10-3 with TRBJ1-6, with D possibly TRBD1 on 6 matching bases. V gave up 8 bases and J gave up 5 bases, with 16 bases separating them. Germline values: CDR1 ENHRY, CDR2 SYGVKD. The CDR3 length is 15 residues. For the CDR3, the DNA is TGTGCCATCTCCCAGGGGCGGACCGATAATTCACCCCTCCACTTT. It is translated as CAISQGRTDNSPLHF.

The count of this clone is one. The chain couples TRBV5-6 to TRBJ2-1; 8 nucleotides align to TRBD2. Germline assignment: CDR1 SGHDT and CDR2 YYEEEE. V was pared by 0 bases and J by 5 bases, with 4 bases of the junction left unmatched. The CDR3 is 15 amino acids. CDR3 region: CASSLGGGLDNEQFF. In nucleotides, the CDR3 is TGTGCCAGCAGCTTGGGCGGGGGGCTCGACAATGAGCAGTTCTTC.

This sequence joins TRBV3-1 (or the pseudogene TRBV3-2) and TRBJ1-6, with a weak D call TRBD1 (6 bases). Germline CDR1 is LGHDT and CDR2 is YNNKEL (reference sequence). CDR3 size: 15 residues. V lost 7 bases to trimming and J lost 5 bases, with 15 bases between them. The DNA for the CDR3 is TGTGCCAGCAAGGGGGACCCAATTAATAATTCACCCCTCCACTTT. Translated: CASKGDPINNSPLHF.

The J gene is TRBJ1-1, the V gene TRBV15; the D gene is possibly TRBD1 (6 bases). The length of the CDR3 is 17 residues. V shed 1 base and J shed 0 bases, with 15 bases lying between them. The germline V gene has CDR1 LNHNV and CDR2 YYDKDF (reference sequence). The CDR3 spells CATSRVRSRGMNTEAFF. The CDR3 DNA reads TGTGCCACCAGCAGAGTTAGGTCCAGGGGCATGAACACTGAAGCTTTCTTT.

The V and J genes are TRBV28 and TRBJ2-7; 9 bases map to TRBD1. Trimming removed 6 bases from V and 6 bases from J; junction bases left unmatched: 6. The germline CDR1 and CDR2 sequences are MDHEN and SYDVKM. The length of the CDR3 is 13 residues. The CDR3 bases are TGTGCCAGCAGCAGCCGACAGGGGGGCGAGCAGTACTTC. This gives the protein CASSSRQGGEQYF.

The V and J genes are TRBV11-2 and TRBJ2-7; 8 bases are a match to TRBD2. Germline loops: CDR1 SGHAT, CDR2 FQNNGV. Trimming at V came to 5 bases and at J to 1 base, leaving 4 bases not matched to a gene. The CDR3 extends over 14 amino acids. This CDR3 is CASSLRGGSYEQYF. CDR3 DNA sequence: TGTGCCAGCAGCCTCCGGGGGGGGTCCTACGAGCAGTACTTC.

The V call is TRBV7-9, the J call TRBJ2-7; TRBD2 aligns across 9 bases. CDR1 is SEHNR and CDR2 is FQNEAQ in the germline V gene (reference sequence). The CDR3 spans 15 residues. With 5 bases clipped from V and 2 bases from J, the junction kept 7 bases outside the gene matches. The CDR3 nucleotides are TGTGCCAGCAGCCGCGGGGTAGCGGGGGCCTACGAGCAGTACTTC. It encodes CASSRGVAGAYEQYF.

Comment on this clone: One junction end does not reproduce the germline sequence, and a read error may be involved. This rearrangement joins TRBV7-7 to TRBJ2-5, with TRBD2 identical over 10 bases. Germline V gives CDR1 SSHAT, CDR2 FNYEAQ (reference sequence). There are 17 residues in the CDR3. As DNA, the CDR3 is TGTGCTAGCAGCTTACGGTCCGGGACTAGCGCCGGAAAGACCCAGTACTTC. It translates to CASSLRSGTSAGKTQYF.

The rearrangement uses TRBV11-3 and TRBJ2-7; 8 bases match TRBD1. The CDR3 has 17 residues. Germline CDR1 and CDR2: SGHNT and YENEEA. J was trimmed by 3 bases and V by 3 bases; bases with no gene match: 13. The CDR3 region is CASSLSGTGARDYEQYF. The CDR3 bases are TGTGCCAGCAGCTTGTCCGGGACAGGAGCCCGGGACTACGAGCAGTACTTC.

The V gene is TRBV5-6, the J gene TRBJ2-7; 11 bases line up with TRBD1. The CDR3 is 15 residues long. Trimming cost V 4 bases and J 4 bases; bases outside gene matches: 7. Germline-derived CDR1 and CDR2 are SGHDT and YYEEEE. CDR3 sequence reads: CASSPGQGAGYEQYF. The DNA for the CDR3 is TGTGCCAGCAGCCCCGGACAGGGGGCGGGGTACGAGCAGTACTTC.

This clone has a handful of counts. The V and J genes are TRBV9 and TRBJ1-3, with D possibly being TRBD1 (5 bases). The germline V gene has CDR1 SGDLS and CDR2 YYNGEE. V lost 0 bases, J lost 0 bases, and 16 bases lay in between. The CDR3 totals 18 residues. The CDR3 nucleotides are TGTGCCAGCAGCGTAGGGGGAGGGACTTTTTTCTCTGGAAACACCATATATTTT. This gives the protein CASSVGGGTFFSGNTIYF.

The gene calls are TRBV6-2 or TRBV6-3 and TRBJ1-5; possibly TRBD1 for D (5 bases). This CDR3 comprises 14 residues. CDR1 MNHEY and CDR2 SVGEGT come from the germline V gene. Trimming removed 1 base at V and 3 bases at J, with 7 bases between. CDR3 nucleotide sequence: TGTGCCAGCAGTTACTTTGGGGCCAATCAGCCCCAGCATTTT. Protein sequence: CASSYFGANQPQHF.